The 8 T cell receptor beta chains below all came from one sample that was sequenced in a study of cytomegalovirus exposure and HLA in healthy donors. The PCR made use of 60 Vbeta and 13 Jbeta primers. Clones were read by immunoSEQ multiplex PCR, and TCRdb kept only the in-frame ones, dropping some. This sample has roughly 180,000 clones, with around 80% found just once. Input material: PBMCs. Every receptor here comes from a woman aged 45-59 years in good health and CMV-seropositive.

This chain links TRBV6-5 with TRBJ2-1; 7 positions match TRBD2. This CDR3 contains 14 residues. In germline, CDR1 is MNHEY, CDR2 SVGAGI. Trimming removed 5 bases from V and 8 bases from J; junction bases left unmatched: 9. The CDR3, as DNA: TGTGCCAGCAGTGCTAGCGGAGGGCTTTATGAGCAGTTCTTC. Amino acid sequence: CASSASGGLYEQFF.

The CDR3 protein is CAWSADRVQPQHF. The CDR3 DNA reads TGTGCCTGGAGTGCGGACAGGGTTCAGCCCCAGCATTTT. This rearrangement joins TRBV30 to TRBJ1-5; TRBD1 matches 8 bases. The CDR3 consists of 13 residues. Germline CDR1 GTSNPN, CDR2 SVGIG (reference sequence). Trimming at V came to 1 base and at J to 6 bases, leaving 2 bases not matched to a gene.

This clone was seen a single time. This chain links TRBV6-6 with TRBJ1-2; tentative D call: TRBD1 (6 bases). This CDR3 is 16 amino acids long. Germline-derived CDR1 and CDR2 are MNHNY and SVGAGI (reference sequence). Trimming removed 0 bases from V and 4 bases from J, with 15 bases in between. CDR3 protein: CASSYSGRDTGYGYTF. Here the CDR3 DNA reads TGTGCCAGCAGTTACTCCGGTCGGGACACCGGCTATGGCTACACCTTC.

This chain uses TRBV5-1 with TRBJ2-2; a weak D match, TRBD1 (5 bases). Trimming stripped 0 bases from V and 4 bases from J, with 16 bases between. The CDR3 consists of 17 residues. Germline CDR1 reads SGHRS; CDR2 reads YFSETQ. The DNA for the CDR3 is TGCGCCAGCAGCTTGGGTGGGGCAGTGAGGTCCACCGGGGAGCTGTTTTTT. It translates to CASSLGGAVRSTGELFF.

V and J are TRBV29-1 and TRBJ2-5; D might be TRBD2 (6 bases). This CDR3 comprises 14 residues. Germline CDR1 reads SQVTM; CDR2 reads ANQGSEA. Trimming removed 7 bases from V and 4 bases from J, with 19 bases in between. CDR3 sequence: CSARGTTGTETQYF. The CDR3 nucleotides read TGCAGCGCGCGGGGTACAACGGGTACAGAGACCCAGTACTTC. Filled out from reference TRBV29-1 and TRBJ2-5, the complete variable domain reads SAVISQKPSRDICQRGTSLTIQCQVDSQVTMMFWYRQQPGQSLTLIATANQGSEATYESGFVIDKFPISRPNLTFSTLTVSNMSPEDSSIYLCSARGTTGTETQYFGPGTRLLVL.

This rearrangement joins TRBV11-3 to TRBJ2-1; TRBD2 aligns across 12 bases. CDR3 length: 15 amino acids. CDR1 is SGHNT and CDR2 is YENEEA in the germline V gene. The ends lost 5 bases at V and 6 bases at J; junction bases unmatched: 5. In nucleotides, the CDR3 is TGTGCCAGCAGCGAGGGACTAGCGGGTTTCAATGAGCAGTTCTTC. Translated, it gives CASSEGLAGFNEQFF.

The chain has TRBV6-5 and TRBJ2-1, with TRBD2 identical over 9 bases. The CDR3 is 15 residues long. The trim removed 2 bases at V and 4 bases at J, leaving 3 bases unmatched. Germline V CDR1 and CDR2: MNHEY, SVGAGI. The CDR3 region is CASSYSGRRYNEQFF. CDR3 DNA sequence: TGTGCCAGCAGTTACAGCGGGAGGCGGTACAATGAGCAGTTCTTC.

Note on this clone: The junction departs from the called germline gene at one end, perhaps through a read error. The chain has TRBV7-3 and TRBJ2-1; D not certain. Germline lookup yields CDR1 SGHTA and CDR2 FQGTGA. The length of the CDR3 is 14 residues. The CDR3 is CASSPGHSNNEQFF. The CDR3 DNA reads as TGTGCCAGCAGCCCTGGGCACTCCAACAATGAGCAGTTCTTC. The variable domain in full, with the rest retrieved from reference TRBV7-3 and TRBJ2-1, is GAGVSQTPSNKVTEKGKYVELRCDPISGHTALYWYRQSLGQGPEFLIYFQGTGAADDSGLPNDRFFAVRPEGSVSTLKIQRTERGDSAVYLCASSPGHSNNEQFFGPGTRLTVL.